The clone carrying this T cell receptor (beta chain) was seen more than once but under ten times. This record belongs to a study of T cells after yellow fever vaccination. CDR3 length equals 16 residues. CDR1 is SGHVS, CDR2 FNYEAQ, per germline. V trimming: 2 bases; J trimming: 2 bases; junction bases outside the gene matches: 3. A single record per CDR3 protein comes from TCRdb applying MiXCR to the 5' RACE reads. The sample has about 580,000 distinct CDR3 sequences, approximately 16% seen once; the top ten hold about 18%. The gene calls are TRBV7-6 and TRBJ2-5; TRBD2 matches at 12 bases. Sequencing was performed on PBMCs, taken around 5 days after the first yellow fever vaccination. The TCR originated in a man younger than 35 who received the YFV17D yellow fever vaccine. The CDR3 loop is CASSLQLAGGQETQYF. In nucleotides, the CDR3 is TGTGCCAGCAGCTTACAACTAGCGGGGGGACAAGAGACCCAGTACTTC.